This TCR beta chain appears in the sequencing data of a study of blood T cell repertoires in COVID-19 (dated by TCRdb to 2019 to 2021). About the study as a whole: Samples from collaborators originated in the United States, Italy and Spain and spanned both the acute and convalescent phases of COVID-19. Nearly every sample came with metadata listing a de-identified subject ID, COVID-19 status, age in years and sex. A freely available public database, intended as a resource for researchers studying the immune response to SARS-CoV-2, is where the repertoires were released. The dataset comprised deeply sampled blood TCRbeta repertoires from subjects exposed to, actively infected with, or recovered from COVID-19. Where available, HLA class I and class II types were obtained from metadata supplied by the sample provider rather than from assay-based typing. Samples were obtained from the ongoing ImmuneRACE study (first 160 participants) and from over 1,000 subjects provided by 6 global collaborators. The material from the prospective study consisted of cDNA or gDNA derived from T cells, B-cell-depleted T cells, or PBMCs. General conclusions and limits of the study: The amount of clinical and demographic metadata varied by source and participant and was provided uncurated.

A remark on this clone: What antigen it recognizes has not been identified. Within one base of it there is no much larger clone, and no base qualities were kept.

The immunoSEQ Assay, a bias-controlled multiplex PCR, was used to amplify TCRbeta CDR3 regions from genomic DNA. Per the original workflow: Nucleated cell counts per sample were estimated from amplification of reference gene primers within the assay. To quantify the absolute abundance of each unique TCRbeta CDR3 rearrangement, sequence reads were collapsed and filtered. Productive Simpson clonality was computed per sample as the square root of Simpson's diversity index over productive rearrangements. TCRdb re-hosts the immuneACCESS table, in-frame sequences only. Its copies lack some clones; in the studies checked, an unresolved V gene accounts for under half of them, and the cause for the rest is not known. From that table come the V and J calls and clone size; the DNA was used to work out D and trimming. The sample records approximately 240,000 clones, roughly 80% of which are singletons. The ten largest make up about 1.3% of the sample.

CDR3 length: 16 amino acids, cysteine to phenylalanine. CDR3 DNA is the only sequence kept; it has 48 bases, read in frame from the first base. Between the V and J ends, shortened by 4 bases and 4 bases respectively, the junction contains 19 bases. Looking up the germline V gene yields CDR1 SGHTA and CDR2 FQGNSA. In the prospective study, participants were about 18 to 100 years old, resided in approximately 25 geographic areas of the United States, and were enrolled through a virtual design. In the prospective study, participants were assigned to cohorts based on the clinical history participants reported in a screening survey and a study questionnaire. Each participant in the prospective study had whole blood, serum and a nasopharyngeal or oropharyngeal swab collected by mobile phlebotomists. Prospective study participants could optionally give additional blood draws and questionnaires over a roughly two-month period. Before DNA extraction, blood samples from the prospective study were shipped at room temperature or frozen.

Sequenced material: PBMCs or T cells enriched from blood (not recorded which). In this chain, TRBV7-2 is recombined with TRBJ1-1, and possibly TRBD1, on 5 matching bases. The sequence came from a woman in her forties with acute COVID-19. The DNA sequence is TGTGCCAGCAGCTCTCTGTGGGGGGTGGGAAGCACTGAAGCTTTCTTT. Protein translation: CASSSLWGVGSTEAFF.